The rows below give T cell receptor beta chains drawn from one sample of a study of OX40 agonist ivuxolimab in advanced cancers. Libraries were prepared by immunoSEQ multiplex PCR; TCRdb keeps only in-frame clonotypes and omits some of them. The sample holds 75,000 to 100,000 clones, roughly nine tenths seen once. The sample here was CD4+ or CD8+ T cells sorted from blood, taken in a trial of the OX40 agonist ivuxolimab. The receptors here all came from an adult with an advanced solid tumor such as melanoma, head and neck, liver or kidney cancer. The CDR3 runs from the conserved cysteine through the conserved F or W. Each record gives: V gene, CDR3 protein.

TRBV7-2	CASSLVRSFTEAFF
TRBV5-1	CASSPSTGNYGYTF
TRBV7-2	CASSLLVQGTTPLHF
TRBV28	CASSSKGYTF
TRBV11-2	CASSLVAGDYGYTF
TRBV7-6	CASSSVTGTEAFF
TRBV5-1	CASSLGPRGETQYF
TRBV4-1	CASSQVSGFSNYGYTF
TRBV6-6	CASSYQGPTTGSEQFF
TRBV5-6	CASSLQQGAYEQYF
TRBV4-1	CASSQKGAHGYTF
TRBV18	CASSPRDKNTGELFF
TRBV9	CASSGTVQETQYF
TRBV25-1	CASRGPTNEKLFF
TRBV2	CASSGGAVLNTEAFF
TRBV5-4	CAARGGAEETQYF
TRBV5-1	CASSFTAGGNTIYF